The 9 T cell receptor beta chains below were found in one sample sequenced in a study of blood T cell repertoires in COVID-19. Profiled with immunoSEQ multiplex PCR; TCRdb holds only in-frame clones, not every one. The data hold more than 35,000 clones, with about nine tenths observed a single time. The sequencing input was peripheral blood. These receptors were collected from a human donor in a cohort sampled during active COVID-19.

The V call is TRBV19, the J call TRBJ1-6; a possible D gene is TRBD1 (5 bases). V lost 6 bases, J lost 7 bases, and 16 bases lay in between. Germline lookup yields CDR1 LNHDA and CDR2 SQIVND (reference sequence). The CDR3 sequence is 15 residues long. The chain's CDR3 is CASRKSGLENSPLHF. The CDR3 bases are TGTGCCAGTAGAAAGTCAGGGCTGGAGAATTCACCCCTCCACTTT.

The chain combines TRBV7-9 with TRBJ2-3; no clear D gene. The V end was cut by 0 bases, the J end by 0 bases, with 7 bases between. The CDR3 loop spans 15 amino acids. In germline, CDR1 is SEHNR, CDR2 FQNEAQ (reference sequence). CDR3 in amino acids: CASSLAETSTDTQYF. The CDR3 DNA reads as TGTGCCAGCAGCTTAGCGGAGACTAGCACAGATACGCAGTATTTT.

The genes are TRBV6-5 and TRBJ2-7, with D perhaps matching TRBD2 (5 bases). CDR3 length equals 13 residues. Trimming stripped 4 bases from V and 9 bases from J, with 16 bases between. Germline CDR1 MNHEY, CDR2 SVGAGI. The CDR3 spells CASSSPGPGGQYF. CDR3 nucleotide sequence: TGTGCCAGCAGTTCGCCGGGCCCCGGAGGGCAGTACTTC.

V gene TRBV5-4 combines with J gene TRBJ2-7; TRBD2 aligns across 16 bases. The length of the CDR3 is 15 residues. Trimming removed 4 bases from V and 6 bases from J; junction bases left unmatched: 4. Germline V gene sequence: CDR1 SGHNT, CDR2 YYREEE (reference sequence). For the CDR3, the DNA is TGTGCCAGCAGCCCGGGACTAGCGGGAGGGCCCGAGCAGTACTTC. Translating it yields CASSPGLAGGPEQYF.

The table lists this clone with a few counts. The CDR3 reads CASSEGTAGYTF. In nucleotides, the CDR3 is TGTGCCAGCAGTGAGGGGACAGCCGGCTACACCTTC. The rearrangement joins TRBV6-1 to TRBJ1-2, with 7 bases that match TRBD1. The V segment lost 3 bases and the J segment 8 bases; nucleotides outside the gene matches: 3. The CDR3 is made up of 12 amino acids. Germline V gene sequence: CDR1 MNHNS, CDR2 SASEGT.

The chain is built from TRBV4-1 and TRBJ2-5; D perhaps matches TRBD1 (5 bases). This CDR3 is built from 16 residues. V shed 6 bases and J shed 3 bases, with 20 bases lying between them. Germline CDR1 MGHRA, CDR2 YSYEKL. CDR3 in amino acids: CASSRLNTRQKETQYF. The CDR3 DNA is TGCGCCAGCAGTCGATTAAACACAAGACAGAAAGAGACCCAGTACTTC.

The CDR3 DNA follows: TGTGCCAGCAGCTTTCAGGCGACGGAGACCCAGTACTTC. Encoded protein: CASSFQATETQYF. This chain uses TRBV11-2 with TRBJ2-5, with D unresolved. This CDR3 region has 13 residues. V gave up 3 bases and J gave up 5 bases, with 10 bases separating them. Looked up from germline, CDR1 is SGHAT and CDR2 is FQNNGV.

The CDR3, as DNA: TGTGCCAGCAGCTACCGGACAGGGCGCTCTGGAAACACCATATATTTT. Protein: CASSYRTGRSGNTIYF. The V gene is TRBV7-9, the J gene TRBJ1-3; 8 positions agree with TRBD1. Germline V gene data show CDR1 as SEHNR and CDR2 as FQNEAQ (reference sequence). With V trimmed by 4 bases and J by 0 bases, 5 bases remained unmatched. This CDR3 region has 16 residues.

This rearrangement joins TRBV5-4 to TRBJ2-1, with TRBD2 matching over 10 bases. The germline V gene encodes CDR1 SGHNT and CDR2 YYREEE (reference sequence). Trimming removed 4 bases from V and 6 bases from J; junction bases left unmatched: 7. The CDR3 runs 15 residues. The CDR3 protein is CASSPPGLATNEQFF. In DNA form, the CDR3 reads TGTGCCAGCAGCCCCCCGGGACTAGCGACCAATGAGCAGTTCTTC.